This entry concerns a single T cell receptor (beta chain). Data came from immunoSEQ multiplex PCR; TCRdb stores just in-frame clones and leaves some out. Of around 250,000 clones listed, over 75% are singletons. This sample was included in a study of control samples from healthy donors and cancer patients. The sample comprised PBMCs. This sequence originates from an older woman with lung cancer.

The CDR3: CASSLDLDRAGNGYTF. CDR3 in DNA: TGTGCCAGCAGCTTAGATCTGGACAGGGCGGGGAATGGCTACACCTTC. The chain has TRBV11-2 and TRBJ1-2; 8 bases map to TRBD1. Looked up from germline, CDR1 is SGHAT and CDR2 is FQNNGV. The CDR3 is 16 amino acids. The junction had 9 bases not matched to a gene; V was cut back by 0 bases and J by 6 bases.